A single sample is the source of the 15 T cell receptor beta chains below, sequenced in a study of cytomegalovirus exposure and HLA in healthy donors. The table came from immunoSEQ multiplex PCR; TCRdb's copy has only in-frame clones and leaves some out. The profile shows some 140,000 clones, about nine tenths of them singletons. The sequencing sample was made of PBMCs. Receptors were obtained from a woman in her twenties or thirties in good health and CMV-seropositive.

The CDR3 DNA follows: TGTGCCAGCAGTCTTGGTCTGTCGGGCTTGGGGACTAGCGGGAGAAACTACGAGCAGTACTTC. Its translation is CASSLGLSGLGTSGRNYEQYF. The rearrangement uses TRBV28 and TRBJ2-7; 14 bases are shared with TRBD2. The CDR3 length is 21 residues. V shed 5 bases and J 3 bases; nucleotides not matched to a gene: 21. Germline CDR1 reads MDHEN; CDR2 reads SYDVKM.

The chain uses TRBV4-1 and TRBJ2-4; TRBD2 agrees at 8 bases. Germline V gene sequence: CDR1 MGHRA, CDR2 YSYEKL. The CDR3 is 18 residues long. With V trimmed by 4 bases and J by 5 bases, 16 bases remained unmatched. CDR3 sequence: CASSPAGIGGRTQNIQYF. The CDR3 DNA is TGCGCCAGCAGCCCAGCCGGGATTGGCGGGAGGACCCAAAACATTCAGTACTTC.

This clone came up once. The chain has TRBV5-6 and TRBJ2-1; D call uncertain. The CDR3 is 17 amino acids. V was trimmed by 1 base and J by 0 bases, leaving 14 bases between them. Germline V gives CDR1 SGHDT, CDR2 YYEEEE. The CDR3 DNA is TGTGCCAGCAGCTTGTATCGGCGGATCCTCTCCTACAATGAGCAGTTCTTC. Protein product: CASSLYRRILSYNEQFF.

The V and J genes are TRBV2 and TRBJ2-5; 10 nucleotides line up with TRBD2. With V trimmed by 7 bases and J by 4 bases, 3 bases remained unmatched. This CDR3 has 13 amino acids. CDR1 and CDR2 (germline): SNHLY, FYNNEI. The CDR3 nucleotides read TGTGCCAGCATAGCGGGGGGCCGAGAGACCCAGTACTTC. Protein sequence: CASIAGGRETQYF.

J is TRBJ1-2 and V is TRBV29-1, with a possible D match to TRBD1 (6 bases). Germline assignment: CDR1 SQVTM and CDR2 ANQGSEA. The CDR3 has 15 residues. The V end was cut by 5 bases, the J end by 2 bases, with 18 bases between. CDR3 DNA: TGCAGCGTTACCCAAGGCAGGGGCACCAACTATGGCTACACCTTC. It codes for CSVTQGRGTNYGYTF.

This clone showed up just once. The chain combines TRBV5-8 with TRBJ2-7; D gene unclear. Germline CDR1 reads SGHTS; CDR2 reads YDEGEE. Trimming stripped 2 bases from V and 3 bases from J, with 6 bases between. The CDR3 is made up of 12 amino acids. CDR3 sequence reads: CASSFAVYEQYF. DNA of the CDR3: TGTGCCAGCAGCTTCGCGGTCTACGAGCAGTACTTC.

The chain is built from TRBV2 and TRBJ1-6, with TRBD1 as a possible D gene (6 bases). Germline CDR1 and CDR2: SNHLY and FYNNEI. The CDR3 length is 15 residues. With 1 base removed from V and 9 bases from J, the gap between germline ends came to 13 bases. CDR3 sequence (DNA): TGTGCCAGCAGTGAAGAACAGGGCCAGCGTTCACCCCTCCACTTT. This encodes CASSEEQGQRSPLHF.

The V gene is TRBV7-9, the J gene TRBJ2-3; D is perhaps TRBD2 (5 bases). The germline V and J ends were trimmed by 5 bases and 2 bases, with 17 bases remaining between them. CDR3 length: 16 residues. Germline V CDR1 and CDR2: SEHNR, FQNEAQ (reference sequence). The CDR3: CASSPFGLDSTDTQYF. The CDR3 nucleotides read TGTGCCAGCAGCCCCTTTGGACTGGATTCCACAGATACGCAGTATTTT.

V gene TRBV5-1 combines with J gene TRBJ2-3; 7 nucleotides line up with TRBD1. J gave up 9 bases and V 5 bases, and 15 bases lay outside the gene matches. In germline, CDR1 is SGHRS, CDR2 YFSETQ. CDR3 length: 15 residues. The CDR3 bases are TGCGCCAGCAGATCGGGACAGTGGGGTAAGGGGACGCAGTATTTT. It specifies CASRSGQWGKGTQYF.

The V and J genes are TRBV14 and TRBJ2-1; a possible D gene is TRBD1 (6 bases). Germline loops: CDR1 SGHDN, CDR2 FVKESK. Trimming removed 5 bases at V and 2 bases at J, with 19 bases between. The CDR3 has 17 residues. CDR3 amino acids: CASSLKPTGFTYNEQFF. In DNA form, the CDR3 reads TGTGCCAGCAGCTTAAAGCCGACAGGATTTACCTACAATGAGCAGTTCTTC.

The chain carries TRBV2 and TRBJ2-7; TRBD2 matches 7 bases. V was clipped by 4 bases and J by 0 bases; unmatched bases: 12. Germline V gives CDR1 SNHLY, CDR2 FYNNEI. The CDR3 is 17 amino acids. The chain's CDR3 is CASSGGGVGPSSYEQYF. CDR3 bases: TGTGCCAGCAGTGGCGGGGGAGTAGGGCCTAGCTCCTACGAGCAGTACTTC.

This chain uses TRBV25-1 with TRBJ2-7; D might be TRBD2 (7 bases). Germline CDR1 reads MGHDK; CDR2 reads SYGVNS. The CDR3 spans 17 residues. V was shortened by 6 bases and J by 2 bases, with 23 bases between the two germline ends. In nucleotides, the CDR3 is TGTGCCAGCAGGCCCTCAGGGGAGGGAGGCATCACCTACGAGCAGTACTTC. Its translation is CASRPSGEGGITYEQYF.

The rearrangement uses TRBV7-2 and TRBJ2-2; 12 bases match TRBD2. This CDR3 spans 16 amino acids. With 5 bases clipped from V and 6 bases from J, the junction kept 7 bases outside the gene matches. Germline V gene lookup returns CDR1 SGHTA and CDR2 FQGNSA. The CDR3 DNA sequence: TGTGCCAGCAGCAATCTAGCGGGAGGGCCCGCCGGGGAGCTGTTTTTT. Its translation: CASSNLAGGPAGELFF.

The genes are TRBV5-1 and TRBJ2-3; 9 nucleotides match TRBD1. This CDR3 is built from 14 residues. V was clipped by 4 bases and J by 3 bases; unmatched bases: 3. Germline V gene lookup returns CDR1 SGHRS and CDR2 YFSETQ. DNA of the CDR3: TGCGCCAGCAGCGGACAGGGGTCTACAGATACGCAGTATTTT. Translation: CASSGQGSTDTQYF.

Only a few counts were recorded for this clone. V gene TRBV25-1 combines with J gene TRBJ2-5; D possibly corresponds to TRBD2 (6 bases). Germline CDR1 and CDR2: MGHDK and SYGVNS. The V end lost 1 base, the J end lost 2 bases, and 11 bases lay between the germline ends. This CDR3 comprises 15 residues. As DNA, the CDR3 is TGTGCCAGCAGTGAATGGGGGGTGGGGCAAGAGACCCAGTACTTC. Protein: CASSEWGVGQETQYF.